This is a list of T cell receptor beta chains from one sample in a study of control samples from healthy donors and cancer patients. Repertoires were generated with immunoSEQ multiplex PCR, while TCRdb's copy carries only in-frame clones and drops some. The data hold 75,000 to 100,000 clones, with roughly 89% observed a single time. Material for sequencing was blood. The source is a middle-aged man in good health. Each CDR3 is given with its conserved first and last residue. A D gene is named only where the DNA matches it firmly. Not every row has a clone size; where given, it reads once, few, many or a size class.

D gene: NA
J gene: TRBJ1-1
clone size: few
V gene: TRBV6-4
CDR3 protein: CASSVGGMDTEAFF
CDR3 DNA: TGTGCCAGCAGTGTAGGGGGGATGGACACTGAAGCTTTCTTT

D gene: NA
J gene: TRBJ1-2
clone size: NA
V gene: TRBV5-5
CDR3 protein: CASSSGTFNYGYTF
CDR3 DNA: TGTGCCAGCAGCTCCGGGACTTTTAACTATGGCTACACCTTC

D gene: TRBD2
J gene: TRBJ2-7
clone size: NA
V gene: TRBV6-5
CDR3 protein: CASSPSGLTYEQYF
CDR3 DNA: TGTGCCAGCAGTCCTAGCGGCCTGACCTACGAGCAGTACTTC

D gene: NA
J gene: TRBJ2-7
clone size: NA
V gene: TRBV6-5
CDR3 protein: CASREDGYEQYF
CDR3 DNA: TGTGCCAGCAGAGAGGACGGCTACGAGCAGTACTTC

D gene: TRBD2
J gene: TRBJ2-1
clone size: NA
V gene: TRBV19
CDR3 protein: CASSSGGYNEQFF
CDR3 DNA: TGTGCCAGTAGTAGCGGGGGTTACAATGAGCAGTTCTTC

D gene: NA
J gene: TRBJ2-7
clone size: NA
V gene: TRBV7-9
CDR3 protein: CASSPGYEQYF
CDR3 DNA: TGTGCCAGCAGCCCAGGATACGAGCAGTACTTC

D gene: TRBD2
J gene: TRBJ2-1
clone size: NA
V gene: TRBV19
CDR3 protein: CASSIVSGGPFF
CDR3 DNA: TGTGCCAGTAGTATAGTAAGCGGGGGGCCATTCTTC

D gene: TRBD2
J gene: TRBJ2-3
clone size: NA
V gene: TRBV29-1
CDR3 protein: CSVEGLAGRNTDTQYF
CDR3 DNA: TGCAGCGTTGAGGGACTAGCGGGGAGAAACACAGATACGCAGTATTTT

D gene: NA
J gene: TRBJ2-2
clone size: NA
V gene: TRBV5-1
CDR3 protein: CASSRPGNTGELFF
CDR3 DNA: TGCGCCAGCTCCCGCCCAGGGAACACCGGGGAGCTGTTTTTT

D gene: TRBD1
J gene: TRBJ1-6
clone size: NA
V gene: TRBV6-2/TRBV6-3
CDR3 protein: CASSYSGTGGSPLHF
CDR3 DNA: TGTGCCAGCAGTTACTCGGGGACAGGGGGTTCACCCCTCCACTTT

D gene: NA
J gene: TRBJ2-1
clone size: NA
V gene: TRBV12-1
CDR3 protein: CASSFPGGENNEQFF
CDR3 DNA: TGTGCCAGCAGCTTTCCCGGGGGGGAGAACAATGAGCAGTTCTTC

D gene: NA
J gene: TRBJ2-5
clone size: NA
V gene: TRBV15
CDR3 protein: CATSAEETQYF
CDR3 DNA: TGTGCCACCAGCGCCGAAGAGACCCAGTACTTC

D gene: NA
J gene: TRBJ1-2
clone size: NA
V gene: TRBV19
CDR3 protein: CASSIGLGYTF
CDR3 DNA: TGTGCCAGTAGTATAGGACTCGGCTACACCTTC

D gene: TRBD2
J gene: TRBJ2-1
clone size: NA
V gene: TRBV3-1/TRBV3-2
CDR3 protein: CASSQPTSGGLGKQFF
CDR3 DNA: TGTGCCAGCAGCCAACCGACTAGCGGGGGTTTAGGTAAGCAGTTCTTC

D gene: TRBD1
J gene: TRBJ2-6
clone size: NA
V gene: TRBV5-1
CDR3 protein: CASSLIGGRAGANVLTF
CDR3 DNA: TGCGCCAGCAGCTTAATAGGGGGCCGCGCTGGGGCCAACGTCCTGACTTTC

D gene: TRBD2
J gene: TRBJ2-5
clone size: NA
V gene: TRBV7-2
CDR3 protein: CASSHHSGGETQYF
CDR3 DNA: TGTGCCAGCAGCCACCATAGCGGGGGGGAGACCCAGTACTTC

D gene: NA
J gene: TRBJ1-1
clone size: NA
V gene: TRBV7-9
CDR3 protein: CASSLDGTPNTEAFF
CDR3 DNA: TGTGCCAGCAGCTTGGATGGGACACCGAACACTGAAGCTTTCTTT

D gene: NA
J gene: TRBJ2-2
clone size: NA
V gene: TRBV5-1
CDR3 protein: CASSIQGNTGELFF
CDR3 DNA: TGCGCCAGCAGCATACAGGGGAACACCGGGGAGCTGTTTTTT

D gene: NA
J gene: TRBJ1-2
clone size: NA
V gene: TRBV18
CDR3 protein: CASSPDGRVYGYTF
CDR3 DNA: TGTGCCAGCTCACCGGACGGTAGGGTCTATGGCTACACCTTC

D gene: NA
J gene: TRBJ1-5
clone size: once
V gene: TRBV2
CDR3 protein: CTSSESGGGQPQHF
CDR3 DNA: TGTACCAGCAGTGAATCCGGGGGCGGTCAGCCCCAGCATTTT

D gene: NA
J gene: TRBJ1-5
clone size: NA
V gene: TRBV19
CDR3 protein: CASTTRGGNSNQPQHF
CDR3 DNA: TGTGCCAGTACCACCCGGGGAGGGAATAGCAATCAGCCCCAGCATTTT

D gene: TRBD2
J gene: TRBJ2-5
clone size: NA
V gene: TRBV12-3/TRBV12-4
CDR3 protein: CASTLQRGTQYF
CDR3 DNA: TGTGCCAGCACCCTTCAGCGGGGGACCCAGTACTTC

D gene: NA
J gene: TRBJ2-7
clone size: NA
V gene: TRBV12-3/TRBV12-4
CDR3 protein: CASSPTGYEQYF
CDR3 DNA: TGTGCCAGCAGCCCTACCGGGTACGAGCAGTACTTC

D gene: NA
J gene: TRBJ1-3
clone size: NA
V gene: TRBV3-1/TRBV3-2
CDR3 protein: CASTDHAGNTIYF
CDR3 DNA: TGTGCCAGCACCGATCATGCAGGAAACACCATATATTTT

D gene: NA
J gene: TRBJ1-1
clone size: NA
V gene: TRBV7-6
CDR3 protein: CASSLAGTGYYENTEAFF
CDR3 DNA: TGTGCCAGCAGCTTAGCGGGTACGGGCTACTATGAGAACACTGAAGCTTTCTTT

D gene: NA
J gene: TRBJ1-2
clone size: NA
V gene: TRBV6-5
CDR3 protein: CARGESGYGYTF
CDR3 DNA: TGTGCCAGGGGAGAGTCCGGGTATGGCTACACCTTC

D gene: NA
J gene: TRBJ2-7
clone size: NA
V gene: TRBV7-6
CDR3 protein: CASSPDREEQYF
CDR3 DNA: TGTGCCAGCAGCCCGGACAGAGAAGAGCAGTACTTC

D gene: NA
J gene: TRBJ1-1
clone size: NA
V gene: TRBV9
CDR3 protein: CASSVTLRVNTEAFF
CDR3 DNA: TGTGCCAGCAGCGTAACCCTTAGGGTGAACACTGAAGCTTTCTTT

D gene: NA
J gene: TRBJ1-2
clone size: NA
V gene: TRBV5-1
CDR3 protein: CASSLGTERGYTF
CDR3 DNA: TGCGCCAGCAGCTTGGGGACAGAGCGTGGCTACACCTTC

D gene: NA
J gene: TRBJ2-7
clone size: few
V gene: TRBV5-5
CDR3 protein: CASSLSRDYEQYF
CDR3 DNA: TGTGCCAGCAGCTTGAGTAGGGACTACGAGCAGTACTTC

D gene: NA
J gene: TRBJ2-5
clone size: NA
V gene: TRBV18
CDR3 protein: CASSPGGAETQYF
CDR3 DNA: TGTGCCAGCTCACCAGGGGGCGCGGAGACCCAGTACTTC

D gene: TRBD2
J gene: TRBJ2-3
clone size: NA
V gene: TRBV11-3
CDR3 protein: CASSLGGGGFTQYF
CDR3 DNA: TGTGCCAGCAGCTTAGGGGGGGGAGGCTTCACGCAGTATTTT

D gene: NA
J gene: TRBJ1-6
clone size: NA
V gene: TRBV27
CDR3 protein: CASSLSPGRSPLHF
CDR3 DNA: TGTGCCAGCAGTTTATCGCCAGGCCGTTCACCCCTCCACTTT

D gene: TRBD1
J gene: TRBJ1-3
clone size: once
V gene: TRBV11-3
CDR3 protein: CASSPQGAGNTIYF
CDR3 DNA: TGTGCCAGCAGCCCACAGGGGGCTGGAAACACCATATATTTT

D gene: TRBD2
J gene: TRBJ2-1
clone size: NA
V gene: TRBV11-2
CDR3 protein: CASSLRTRDNEQFF
CDR3 DNA: TGTGCCAGCAGCTTAAGGACTAGGGACAATGAGCAGTTCTTC

D gene: TRBD2
J gene: TRBJ2-5
clone size: NA
V gene: TRBV11-3
CDR3 protein: CASSLSGGGETQYF
CDR3 DNA: TGTGCCAGCAGCCTTAGCGGGGGTGGTGAGACCCAGTACTTC

D gene: NA
J gene: TRBJ2-3
clone size: NA
V gene: TRBV5-1
CDR3 protein: CASSLNQDTQYF
CDR3 DNA: TGCGCCAGCAGCTTGAATCAGGATACGCAGTATTTT

D gene: NA
J gene: TRBJ2-1
clone size: NA
V gene: TRBV11-3
CDR3 protein: CASSLDNWQGYEQFF
CDR3 DNA: TGTGCCAGCAGCTTAGATAATTGGCAGGGCTATGAGCAGTTCTTC

D gene: NA
J gene: TRBJ2-3
clone size: few
V gene: TRBV7-8
CDR3 protein: CASSIWRGSGTDTQYF
CDR3 DNA: TGTGCCAGCAGCATCTGGAGGGGAAGCGGCACAGATACGCAGTATTTT

D gene: NA
J gene: TRBJ1-1
clone size: once
V gene: TRBV5-4
CDR3 protein: CASSLRSNTEAFF
CDR3 DNA: TGTGCCAGCAGCCTTCGGTCGAACACTGAAGCTTTCTTT

D gene: TRBD1
J gene: TRBJ1-2
clone size: few
V gene: TRBV12-3/TRBV12-4
CDR3 protein: CASRQGQEDGYTF
CDR3 DNA: TGTGCCAGCAGACAAGGACAGGAGGATGGCTACACCTTC

D gene: TRBD1
J gene: TRBJ2-5
clone size: NA
V gene: TRBV6-1
CDR3 protein: CASSVRQGAVKETQYF
CDR3 DNA: TGTGCCAGCAGTGTCCGACAGGGGGCAGTCAAAGAGACCCAGTACTTC

D gene: NA
J gene: TRBJ1-2
clone size: NA
V gene: TRBV3-1/TRBV3-2
CDR3 protein: CASSQVTERGYGYTF
CDR3 DNA: TGTGCCAGCAGCCAGGTCACAGAGAGAGGCTATGGCTACACCTTC

D gene: NA
J gene: TRBJ1-1
clone size: NA
V gene: TRBV12-3/TRBV12-4
CDR3 protein: CASSLGGARGAFF
CDR3 DNA: TGTGCCAGCAGTCTGGGCGGGGCCCGGGGAGCTTTCTTT